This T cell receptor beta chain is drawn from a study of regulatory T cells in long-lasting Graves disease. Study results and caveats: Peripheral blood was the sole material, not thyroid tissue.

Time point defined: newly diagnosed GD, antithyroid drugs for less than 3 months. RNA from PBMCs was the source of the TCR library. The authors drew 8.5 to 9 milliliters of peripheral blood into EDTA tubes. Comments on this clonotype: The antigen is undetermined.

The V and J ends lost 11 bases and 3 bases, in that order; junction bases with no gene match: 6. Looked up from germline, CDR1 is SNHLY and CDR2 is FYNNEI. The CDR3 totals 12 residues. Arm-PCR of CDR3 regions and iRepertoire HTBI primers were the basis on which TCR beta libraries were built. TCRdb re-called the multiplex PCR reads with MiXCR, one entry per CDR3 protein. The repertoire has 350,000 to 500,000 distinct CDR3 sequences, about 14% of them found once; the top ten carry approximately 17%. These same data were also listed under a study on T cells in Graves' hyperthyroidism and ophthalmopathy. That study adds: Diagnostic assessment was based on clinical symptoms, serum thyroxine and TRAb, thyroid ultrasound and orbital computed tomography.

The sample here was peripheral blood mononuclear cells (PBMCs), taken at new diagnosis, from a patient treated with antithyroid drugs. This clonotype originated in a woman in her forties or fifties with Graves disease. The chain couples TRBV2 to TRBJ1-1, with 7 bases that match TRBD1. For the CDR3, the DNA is TGTGCCGGAAGGGACAGCTACACTGAAGCTTTCTTT. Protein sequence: CAGRDSYTEAFF.